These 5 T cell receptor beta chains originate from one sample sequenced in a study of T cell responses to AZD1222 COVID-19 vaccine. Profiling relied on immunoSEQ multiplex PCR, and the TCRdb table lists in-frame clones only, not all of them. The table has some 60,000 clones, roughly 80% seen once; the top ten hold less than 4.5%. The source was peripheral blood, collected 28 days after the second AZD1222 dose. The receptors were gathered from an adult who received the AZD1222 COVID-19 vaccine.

CDR3 protein: CASSEVGQPSNQPQHF. In DNA form, the CDR3 reads TGTGCCAGCAGTGAAGTCGGACAGCCGAGCAATCAGCCCCAGCATTTT. J is TRBJ1-5 and V is TRBV6-1, with a tentative D call TRBD1 (6 bases). Trimming shortened V by 1 base and J by 1 base, and 11 bases separated the two germline ends. The length of the CDR3 is 16 residues. The germline V gene encodes CDR1 MNHNS and CDR2 SASEGT.

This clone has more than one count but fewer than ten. The CDR3 DNA reads TGTGCCAGCAGCTCCCCGGACAGGGGAGAAGGAGAGCAGTACTTC. This encodes CASSSPDRGEGEQYF. J is TRBJ2-7 and V is TRBV28; 9 positions agree with TRBD1. The J segment lost 7 bases and the V segment lost 6 bases, leaving 13 bases of the junction unmatched. CDR3 length equals 15 residues. Germline values: CDR1 MDHEN, CDR2 SYDVKM.

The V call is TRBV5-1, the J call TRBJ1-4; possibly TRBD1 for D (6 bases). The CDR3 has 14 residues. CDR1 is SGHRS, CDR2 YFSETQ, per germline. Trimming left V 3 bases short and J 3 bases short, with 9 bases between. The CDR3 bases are TGCGCCAGCAGCTCGGACAGCTCTAATGAAAAACTGTTTTTT. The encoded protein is CASSSDSSNEKLFF.

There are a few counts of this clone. The CDR3 DNA reads as TGTGCCAGCAGATCACCCAGGGGGCAGGAGACCCAGTACTTC. Its protein product is CASRSPRGQETQYF. The chain joins TRBV7-9 to TRBJ2-5, with 8 bases identical to TRBD1. Germline-derived CDR1 and CDR2 are SEHNR and FQNEAQ (reference sequence). J gave up 5 bases and V 6 bases, and 8 bases lay outside the gene matches. CDR3 length equals 14 residues.

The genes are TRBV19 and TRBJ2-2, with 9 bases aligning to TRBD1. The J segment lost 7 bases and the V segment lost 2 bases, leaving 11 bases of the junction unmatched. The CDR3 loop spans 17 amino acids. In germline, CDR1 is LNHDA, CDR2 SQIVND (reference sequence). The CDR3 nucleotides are TGTGCCAGTAGTATACCTCGTCCGGGACAGGGTATCGGGGAGCTGTTTTTT. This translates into CASSIPRPGQGIGELFF.